Each of the 2 T cell receptor beta chains below was sequenced from the same sample in a study of blood T cells in healthy people across ages. Primers used in a second PCR of about 6 to 11 cycles were a sample-barcoded 5' primer and a J-beta primer mix. TCRdb analysed the 5' RACE reads with MiXCR anew, one entry per CDR3 protein. Counted here are 450,000 to 700,000 distinct CDR3 sequences, 27% occurring once; the ten biggest clones make up about 18%. The sequencing input was blood. All receptors come from a woman aged 70-85 years in good health.

J is TRBJ2-1 and V is TRBV11-2, with a weak D call TRBD2 (6 bases). There are 16 residues in the CDR3. In germline, CDR1 is SGHAT, CDR2 FQNNGV. Trimming removed 5 bases at V and 5 bases at J, with 19 bases between. CDR3 sequence: CASSPRGGSGNNEQFF. The DNA for the CDR3 is TGTGCCAGCAGCCCAAGAGGAGGGTCGGGGAACAATGAGCAGTTCTTC.

This clonotype has only a few counts. The chain joins TRBV7-2 to TRBJ2-5; no clear D gene. Germline assignment: CDR1 SGHTA and CDR2 FQGNSA. Trimming took off 5 bases at V and 5 bases at J, with 12 bases between the two ends. The CDR3 is made up of 13 amino acids. In nucleotides, the CDR3 is TGTGCCAGCAGCCAGGCGCAAGTGGAGACCCAGTACTTC. Translated, it gives CASSQAQVETQYF.